The clone carrying this T cell receptor (beta chain) was counted only a few times. The data originate from a study of radiotherapy plus CTLA-4 blockade in lung cancer. This CDR3 region has 13 residues. The V gene's germline CDR1 is SNHLY and CDR2 FYNNEI. The germline V and J ends were trimmed by 3 bases and 4 bases, with 9 bases remaining between them. TCRdb's copy holds only in-frame clones and misses some; the assay was immunoSEQ multiplex PCR. This table holds 25,000 to 35,000 clones, around 73% found once. The chain combines TRBV2 with TRBJ1-1; D call uncertain. The sequence came from a human donor with non-small cell lung cancer who had stable disease on radiotherapy plus ipilimumab. This material consisted of peripheral blood, taken from a patient treated with radiotherapy plus ipilimumab. The CDR3 loop is CASSDPFLTEAFF. CDR3 nucleotides: TGTGCCAGCAGTGACCCATTCCTCACTGAAGCTTTCTTT.